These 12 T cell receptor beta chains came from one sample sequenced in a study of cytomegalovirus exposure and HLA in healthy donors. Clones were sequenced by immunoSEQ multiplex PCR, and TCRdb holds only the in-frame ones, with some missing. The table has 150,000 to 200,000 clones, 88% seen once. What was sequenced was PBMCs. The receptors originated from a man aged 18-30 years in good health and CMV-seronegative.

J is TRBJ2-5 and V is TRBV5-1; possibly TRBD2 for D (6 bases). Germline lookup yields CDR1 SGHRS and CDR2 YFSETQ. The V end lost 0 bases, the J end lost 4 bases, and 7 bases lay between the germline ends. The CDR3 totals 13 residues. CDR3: CASSLGRVETQYF. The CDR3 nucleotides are TGCGCCAGCAGCTTGGGGAGGGTAGAGACCCAGTACTTC. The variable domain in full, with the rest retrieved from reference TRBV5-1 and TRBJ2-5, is KAGVTQTPRYLIKTRGQQVTLSCSPISGHRSVSWYQQTPGQGLQFLFEYFSETQRNKGNFPGRFSGRQFSNSRSEMNVSTLELGDSALYLCASSLGRVETQYFGPGTRLLVL.

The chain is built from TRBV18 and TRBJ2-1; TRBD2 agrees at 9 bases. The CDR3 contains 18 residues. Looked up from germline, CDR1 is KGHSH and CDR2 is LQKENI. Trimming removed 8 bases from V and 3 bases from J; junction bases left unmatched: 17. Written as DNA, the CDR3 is TGTGCCAGCACAACTACCGTCGGGCTAGCGGGAATCTACAATGAGCAGTTCTTC. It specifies CASTTTVGLAGIYNEQFF.

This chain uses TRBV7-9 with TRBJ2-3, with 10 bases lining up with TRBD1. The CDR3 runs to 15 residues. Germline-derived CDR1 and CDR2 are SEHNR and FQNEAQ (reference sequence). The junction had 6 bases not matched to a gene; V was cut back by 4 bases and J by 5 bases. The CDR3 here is CASSSRQGAGDTQYF. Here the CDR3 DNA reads TGTGCCAGCAGCTCTCGACAGGGGGCGGGAGATACGCAGTATTTT.

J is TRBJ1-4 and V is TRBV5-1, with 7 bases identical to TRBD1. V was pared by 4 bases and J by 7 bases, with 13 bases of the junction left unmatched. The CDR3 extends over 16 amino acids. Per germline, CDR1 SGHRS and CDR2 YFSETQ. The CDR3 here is CASSTGTAFGSEKLFF. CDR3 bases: TGCGCCAGCAGCACCGGGACAGCCTTTGGGAGTGAAAAACTGTTTTTT. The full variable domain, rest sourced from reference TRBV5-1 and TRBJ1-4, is KAGVTQTPRYLIKTRGQQVTLSCSPISGHRSVSWYQQTPGQGLQFLFEYFSETQRNKGNFPGRFSGRQFSNSRSEMNVSTLELGDSALYLCASSTGTAFGSEKLFFGSGTQLSVL.

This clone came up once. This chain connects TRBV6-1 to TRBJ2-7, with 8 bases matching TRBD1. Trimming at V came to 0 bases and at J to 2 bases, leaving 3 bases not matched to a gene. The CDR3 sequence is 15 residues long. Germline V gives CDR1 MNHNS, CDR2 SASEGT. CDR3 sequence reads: CASSEAGTGAYEQYF. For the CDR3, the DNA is TGTGCCAGCAGTGAAGCCGGGACAGGAGCCTACGAGCAGTACTTC.

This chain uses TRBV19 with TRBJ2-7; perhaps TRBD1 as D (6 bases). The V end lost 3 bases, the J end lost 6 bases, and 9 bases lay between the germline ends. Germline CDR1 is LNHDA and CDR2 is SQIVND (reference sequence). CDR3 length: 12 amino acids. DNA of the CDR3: TGTGCCAGTAGTATCGCAGGGGTCGAGCAGTACTTC. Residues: CASSIAGVEQYF.

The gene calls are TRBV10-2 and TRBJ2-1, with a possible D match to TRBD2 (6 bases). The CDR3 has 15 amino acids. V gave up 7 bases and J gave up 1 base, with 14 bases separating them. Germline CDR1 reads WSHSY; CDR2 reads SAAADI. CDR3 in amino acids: CASKSTSQSYNEQFF. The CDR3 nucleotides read TGCGCCAGCAAGTCGACTAGTCAATCCTACAATGAGCAGTTCTTC.

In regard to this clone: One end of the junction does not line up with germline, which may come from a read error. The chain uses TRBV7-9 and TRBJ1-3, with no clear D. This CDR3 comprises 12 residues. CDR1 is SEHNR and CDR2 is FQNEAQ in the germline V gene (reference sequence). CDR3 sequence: CAGTNSRNTIYF. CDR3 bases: TGTGCCGGCACCAACTCTCGAAACACCATATATTTT.

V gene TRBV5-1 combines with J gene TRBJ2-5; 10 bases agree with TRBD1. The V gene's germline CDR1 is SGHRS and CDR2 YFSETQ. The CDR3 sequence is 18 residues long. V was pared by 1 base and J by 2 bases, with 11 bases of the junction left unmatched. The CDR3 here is CASSLRQGAIRYQETQYF. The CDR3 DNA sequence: TGCGCCAGCAGCTTGAGACAGGGGGCTATACGCTATCAAGAGACCCAGTACTTC.

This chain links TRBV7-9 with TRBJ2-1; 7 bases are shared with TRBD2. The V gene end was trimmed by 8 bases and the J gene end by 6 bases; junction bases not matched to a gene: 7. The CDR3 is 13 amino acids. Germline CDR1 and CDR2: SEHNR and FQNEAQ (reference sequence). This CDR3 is CASSPPSGNEQFF. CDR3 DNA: TGTGCCAGCTCCCCACCTAGCGGCAATGAGCAGTTCTTC. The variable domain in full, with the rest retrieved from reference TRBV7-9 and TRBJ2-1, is DTGVSQNPRHKITKRGQNVTFRCDPISEHNRLYWYRQTLGQGPEFLTYFQNEAQLEKSRLLSDRFSAERPKGSFSTLEIQRTEQGDSAMYLCASSPPSGNEQFFGPGTRLTVL.

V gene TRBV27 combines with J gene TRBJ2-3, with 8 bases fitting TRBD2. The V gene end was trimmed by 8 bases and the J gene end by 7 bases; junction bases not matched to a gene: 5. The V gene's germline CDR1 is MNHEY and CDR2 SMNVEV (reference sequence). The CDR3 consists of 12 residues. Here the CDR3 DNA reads TGTGCCAGCCGGGAGGGTCTGAATACGCAGTATTTT. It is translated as CASREGLNTQYF.

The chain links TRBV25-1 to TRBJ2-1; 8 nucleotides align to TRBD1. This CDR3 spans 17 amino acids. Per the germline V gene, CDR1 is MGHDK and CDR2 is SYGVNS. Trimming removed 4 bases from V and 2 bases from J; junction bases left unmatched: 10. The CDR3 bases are TGTGCCAGCAGTGTCAAAGGGGACAGGTACCCCTACAATGAGCAGTTCTTC. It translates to CASSVKGDRYPYNEQFF.